This T cell receptor (beta chain) was documented in a study of CD8 T cells in Susac syndrome. Roughly 0.5 to 1 ug RNA was reverse transcribed with random hexamers. The TCR beta CDR3 was amplified by immunoSEQ multiplex PCR across 54 Vbeta, 13 Jbeta. MiXCR, applied by TCRdb to the immunoSEQ multiplex PCR reads, yields one record per CDR3 protein. The sample has 150,000 to 200,000 distinct CDR3 sequences; around 90% are singletons. The source is a human donor with Susac syndrome. The specimen was CD4+ T cells from PBMCs.

CDR3: CSAGPGANGGNTIYF. The CDR3 DNA follows: TGCAGTGCTGGACCAGGGGCTAATGGGGGAAACACCATATATTTT. This rearrangement joins TRBV20-1 to TRBJ1-3, with D possibly being TRBD1 (6 bases). The germline gives CDR1 DFQATT, CDR2 SNEGSKA (reference sequence). This CDR3 is built from 15 residues. V dropped 5 bases and J dropped 4 bases, with 18 bases sitting between them.